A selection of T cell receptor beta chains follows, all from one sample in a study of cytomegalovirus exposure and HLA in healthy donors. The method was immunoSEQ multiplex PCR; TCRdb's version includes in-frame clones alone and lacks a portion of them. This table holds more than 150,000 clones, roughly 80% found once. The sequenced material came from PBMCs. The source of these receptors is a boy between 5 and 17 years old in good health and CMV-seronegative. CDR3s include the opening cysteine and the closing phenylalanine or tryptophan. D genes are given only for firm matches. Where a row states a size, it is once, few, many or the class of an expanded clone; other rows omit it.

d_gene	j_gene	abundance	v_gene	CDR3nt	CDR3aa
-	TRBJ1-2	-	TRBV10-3	TGTGCCATCAGTGAGGACAGTTCGTATGGCTACACCTTC	CAISEDSSYGYTF
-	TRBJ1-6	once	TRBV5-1	TGCGCCAGCAGCCCTCGGACGGGAAAGTCGAATTCACCCCTCCACTTT	CASSPRTGKSNSPLHF
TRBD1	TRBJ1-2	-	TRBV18	TGTGCCAGCTCACCACAGGGGGCTCAACGCCACCCGTATGGCTACACCTTC	CASSPQGAQRHPYGYTF
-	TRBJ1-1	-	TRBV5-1	TGCGCCAGCAGCTGGACAGTGAACACTGAAGCTTTCTTT	CASSWTVNTEAFF
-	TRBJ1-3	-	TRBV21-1	TGTGCCAGCAGCAAAAATGATGAGGGGGCGATATCTGGAAACACCATATATTTT	CASSKNDEGAISGNTIYF
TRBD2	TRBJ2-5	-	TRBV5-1	TGCGCCAGCAGCCCCTTGACTAGCGGGAGTGGAGAGCAGTACTTC	CASSPLTSGSGEQYF
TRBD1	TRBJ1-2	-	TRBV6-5	TGTGCCAGCTTAACGGCGAGCGGGACAGGGGGTGGCTACACCTTC	CASLTASGTGGGYTF
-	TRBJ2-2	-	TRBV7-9	TGTGCCAGCAGCTTACGGGGAGCGGTCGAGAACACCGGGGAGCTGTTTTTT	CASSLRGAVENTGELFF
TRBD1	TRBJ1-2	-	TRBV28	TGTGCCAGCAGTACCGGACAGGGGTTGCATGGCTACACCTTC	CASSTGQGLHGYTF
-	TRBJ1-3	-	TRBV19	TGTGCCAGTAGTATAGCAGTTCGGGGGTCGGTTGGAAACACCATATATTTT	CASSIAVRGSVGNTIYF
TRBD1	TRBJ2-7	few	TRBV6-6	TGTGCCACCCGGACAGGGAGCAACGAGCAGTACTTC	CATRTGSNEQYF
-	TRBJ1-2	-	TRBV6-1	TGTGCCAGCCGGACAGAGGATGGCTACACCTTC	CASRTEDGYTF
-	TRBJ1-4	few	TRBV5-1	TGCGCCAGCAGCTTGGCAGGGATTGGTGAAAAACTGTTTTTT	CASSLAGIGEKLFF
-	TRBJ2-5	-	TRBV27	TGTGCCAGCAGTTTATCACAGGGTCGGGAGACCCAGTACTTC	CASSLSQGRETQYF
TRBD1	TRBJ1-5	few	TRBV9	TGTGCCAGCAGCGCCTTTGACAGGGGGGATCAGCCCCAGCATTTT	CASSAFDRGDQPQHF
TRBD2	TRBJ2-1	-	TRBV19	TGTGCCAGTGGTTGGACTAGAAGCTACAATGAGCAGTTCTTC	CASGWTRSYNEQFF
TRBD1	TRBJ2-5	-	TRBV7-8	TGTGCCAGCAGCTTAGGAGACAGGGTCGGGGAGACCCAGTACTTC	CASSLGDRVGETQYF
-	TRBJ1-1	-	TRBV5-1	TGCGCCAGCAGCTTCGTCAGGGAGAACACTGAAGCTTTCTTT	CASSFVRENTEAFF
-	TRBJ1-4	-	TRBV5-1	TGCGCCAGCAGCTTTGTCACAACTAATGAAAAACTGTTTTTT	CASSFVTTNEKLFF
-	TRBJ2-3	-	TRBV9	TGTGCCAGCAGCGTAACGGGGATCACAGATACGCAGTATTTT	CASSVTGITDTQYF
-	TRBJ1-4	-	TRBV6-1	TGTGCCAGCAGTGAGAACCGGGGGGCTAATGAAAAACTGTTTTTT	CASSENRGANEKLFF
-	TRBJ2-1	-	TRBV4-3	TGCGCCAGCAGCCAAGATAAATACAGGGAATTAACCTACAATGAGCAGTTCTTC	CASSQDKYRELTYNEQFF
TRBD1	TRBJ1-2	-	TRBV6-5	TGTGCCAGCAGAAGGACAGGTCTAAACTATGGCTACACCTTC	CASRRTGLNYGYTF
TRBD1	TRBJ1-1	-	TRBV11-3	TGTGCCAGCAGCCCCCAGACAGGGAGAAACACTGAAGCTTTCTTT	CASSPQTGRNTEAFF
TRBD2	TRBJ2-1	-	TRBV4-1	TGCGCCAGCAGCCACTCGGGACTAGCGGGGGTCTACAATGAGCAGTTCTTC	CASSHSGLAGVYNEQFF
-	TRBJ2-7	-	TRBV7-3	TGTGCCAGCAGCTCTTCCGGTCGGACAGTTTACGAGCAGTACTTC	CASSSSGRTVYEQYF
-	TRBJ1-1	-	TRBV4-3	TGCGCCAGCAGCCAAGAAGGTTTACAGGGACACACTGAAGCTTTCTTT	CASSQEGLQGHTEAFF
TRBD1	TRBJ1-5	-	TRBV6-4	TGTGCCAGCAGTGAACAGGGGGGGAATCAGCCCCAGCATTTT	CASSEQGGNQPQHF
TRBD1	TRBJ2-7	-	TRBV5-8	TGTGCCAGCAGGAGGCAGGGGGCCTACGAGCAGTACTTC	CASRRQGAYEQYF
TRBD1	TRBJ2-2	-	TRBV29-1	TGCAGCGTTGCAGGGGGCGACACCGGGGAGCTGTTTTTT	CSVAGGDTGELFF
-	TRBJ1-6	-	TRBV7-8	TGTGCCAGCACTAATACGGGGAACTATAATTCACCCCTCCACTTT	CASTNTGNYNSPLHF
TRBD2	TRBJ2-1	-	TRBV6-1	TGTGCCAGCAGGCCCGGGAGGCGGCAAGACAATGAGCAGTTCTTC	CASRPGRRQDNEQFF
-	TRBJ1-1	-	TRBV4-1	TGCGCCAGCAGCCAAGAAGGAGGATACACTGAAGCTTTCTTT	CASSQEGGYTEAFF
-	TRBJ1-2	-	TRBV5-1	TGCGCCAGCAGCCCAGGGAACTATGGCTACACCTTC	CASSPGNYGYTF
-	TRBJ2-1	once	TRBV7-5	TGTGCCAGAAGCCGCAGGGTTGGAGCGGGAGAGGGGGACAATGAGCAGTTCTTC	CARSRRVGAGEGDNEQFF
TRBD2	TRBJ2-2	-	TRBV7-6	TGTGCCAGCAGTTTTATAGCGGGAGGGGCCGGGGAGCTGTTTTTT	CASSFIAGGAGELFF
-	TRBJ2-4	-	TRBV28	TGTGCCAGCAGGGACAGTCTAGCCAAAAACATTCAGTACTTC	CASRDSLAKNIQYF
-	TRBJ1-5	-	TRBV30	TGTGCCTGGAGTGTTCAGGGAAATCAGCCCCAGCATTTT	CAWSVQGNQPQHF